These 10 T cell receptor beta chains were sequenced from one sample in a study of cytotoxic CD8 clonotypes in ibrutinib-treated CLL. Method: immunoSEQ multiplex PCR; TCRdb's copy keeps in-frame clones and lacks some. The profile shows approximately 60,000 clones, 55% to 65% of them singletons. Sequencing was performed on PBMCs, taken after 24 months of ibrutinib treatment. These receptors were collected from a human donor with chronic lymphocytic leukemia.

The chain couples TRBV5-6 to TRBJ2-7; D gene ambiguous. The V gene lost 5 bases and the J gene lost 2 bases, with 14 bases spanning the gap. Germline V gene lookup returns CDR1 SGHDT and CDR2 YYEEEE. The CDR3 is 14 residues long. CDR3 in amino acids: CASSYTAITYEQYV. DNA for the CDR3: TGTGCCAGCAGTTATACAGCGATCACCTACGAGCAGTACGTC.

The chain couples TRBV15 to TRBJ2-3, with D perhaps TRBD1 or TRBD2 (6 bases each). This CDR3 has 13 residues. Germline CDR1 reads LNHNV; CDR2 reads YYDKDF (reference sequence). Trimming shortened V by 7 bases and J by 2 bases, and 10 bases separated the two germline ends. CDR3 sequence reads: CATKGGATDTQYF. The CDR3 nucleotides read TGTGCCACCAAGGGGGGTGCCACAGATACGCAGTATTTT.

The count of this clone is one. This chain uses TRBV19 with TRBJ1-5; D is possibly TRBD1 (6 bases). The germline V gene encodes CDR1 LNHDA and CDR2 SQIVND (reference sequence). V was shortened by 5 bases and J by 7 bases, with 18 bases between the two germline ends. The CDR3 is 15 residues long. CDR3 sequence reads: CASSLGRGAGQPQHF. DNA of the CDR3: TGTGCCAGTAGTCTGGGGCGGGGGGCTGGCCAGCCCCAGCATTTT.

This rearrangement joins TRBV7-6 to TRBJ2-7, with D tentatively TRBD2 (5 bases). Germline V gene data show CDR1 as SGHVS and CDR2 as FNYEAQ. V lost 5 bases and J lost 4, with 21 bases in between. The CDR3 totals 16 residues. In DNA form, the CDR3 reads TGTGCCAGCAGCCCCAGTGGGAGAAGTAACGCATACGAGCAGTACGTC. Its protein is CASSPSGRSNAYEQYV.

The chain recombines TRBV5-1 with TRBJ2-7, with 7 bases identical to TRBD2. CDR3 length: 14 amino acids. With 1 base clipped from V and 3 bases from J, the junction kept 4 bases outside the gene matches. Germline values: CDR1 SGHRS, CDR2 YFSETQ. CDR3 in DNA: TGCGCCAGCAGCTTGTTCGGGGGGAGCTACGAGCAGTACGTC. Protein: CASSLFGGSYEQYV.

The J gene is TRBJ1-5, the V gene TRBV5-1; no clear D. The germline gives CDR1 SGHRS, CDR2 YFSETQ. The CDR3 has 15 residues. V was cut by 0 bases and J by 3 bases, with 10 bases left in between. CDR3 DNA sequence: TGCGCCAGCAGCTTGGGTGACAAATTCAATCAGCCCCAGCATTTT. Protein product: CASSLGDKFNQPQHF. Drawing the rest from reference TRBV5-1 and TRBJ1-5, the complete variable domain is KAGVTQTPRYLIKTRGQQVTLSCSPISGHRSVSWYQQTPGQGLQFLFEYFSETQRNKGNFPGRFSGRQFSNSRSEMNVSTLELGDSALYLCASSLGDKFNQPQHFGDGTRLSIL.

The chain uses TRBV18 and TRBJ2-5; 13 positions agree with TRBD2. Unmatched junction bases numbered 8, after V lost 1 base and J lost 0 bases. CDR3 length: 19 amino acids. Germline V CDR1 and CDR2: KGHSH, LQKENI. CDR3 in amino acids: CASSPLRGLAGTNQETQYF. The CDR3 DNA reads as TGTGCCAGCTCACCACTTAGGGGACTAGCGGGAACTAACCAAGAGACCCAGTACTTC.

The rearrangement links TRBV4-2 to TRBJ2-3; D is ambiguous. The CDR3 is 15 amino acids. Trimming stripped 0 bases from V and 1 base from J, with 8 bases between. Germline lookup yields CDR1 LGHNA and CDR2 YNFKEQ. The CDR3 bases are TGTGCCAGCAGCCAAGATTACCAACGCACAGATACGCAGTATTTT. Translated, it gives CASSQDYQRTDTQYF.

This clone was recorded a few times. The CDR3 here is CASSPNTDTQYF. In nucleotides, the CDR3 is TGCGCCAGCAGCCCAAACACAGATACGCAGTATTTT. This rearrangement joins TRBV4-1 to TRBJ2-3; D call uncertain. The CDR3 contains 12 residues. Trimming removed 4 bases at V and 2 bases at J, with 4 bases between. Germline V gene lookup returns CDR1 MGHRA and CDR2 YSYEKL.

The chain has TRBV11-2 and TRBJ2-7, with D possibly matching TRBD1 (5 bases). The CDR3 spans 13 residues. Germline lookup yields CDR1 SGHAT and CDR2 FQNNGV. V was shortened by 0 bases and J by 6 bases, with 9 bases between the two germline ends. CDR3 amino acids: CASSLELGREQYF. The CDR3 bases are TGTGCCAGCAGCTTAGAGTTGGGGCGCGAGCAGTACTTC. Full variable domain (outside the CDR3, taken from reference TRBV11-2 and TRBJ2-7): EAGVAQSPRYKIIEKRQSVAFWCNPISGHATLYWYQQILGQGPKLLIQFQNNGVVDDSQLPKDRFSAERLKGVDSTLKIQPAKLEDSAVYLCASSLELGREQYFGPGTRLTVT.